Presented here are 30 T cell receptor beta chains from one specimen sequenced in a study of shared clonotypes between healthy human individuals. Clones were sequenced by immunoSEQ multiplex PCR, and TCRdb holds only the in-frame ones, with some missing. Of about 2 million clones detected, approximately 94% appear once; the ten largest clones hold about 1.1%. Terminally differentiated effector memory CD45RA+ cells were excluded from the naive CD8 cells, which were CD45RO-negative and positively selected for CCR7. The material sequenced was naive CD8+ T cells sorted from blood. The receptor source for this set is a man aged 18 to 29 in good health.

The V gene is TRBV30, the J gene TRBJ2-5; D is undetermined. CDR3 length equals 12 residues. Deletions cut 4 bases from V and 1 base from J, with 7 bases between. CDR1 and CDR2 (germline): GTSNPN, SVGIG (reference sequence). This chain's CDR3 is CAWNSFQETQYF. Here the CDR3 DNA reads TGTGCCTGGAACAGCTTCCAAGAGACCCAGTACTTC.

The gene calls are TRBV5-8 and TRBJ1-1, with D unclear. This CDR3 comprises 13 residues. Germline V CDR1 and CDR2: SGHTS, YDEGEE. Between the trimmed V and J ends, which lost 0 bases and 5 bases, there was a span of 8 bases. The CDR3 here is CASSLGHKTEAFF. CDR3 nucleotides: TGTGCCAGCAGCTTGGGACATAAAACTGAAGCTTTCTTT. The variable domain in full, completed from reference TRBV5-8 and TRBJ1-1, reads EAGVTQSPTHLIKTRGQQATLRCSPISGHTSVYWYQQALGLGLQFLLWYDEGEERNRGNFPPRFSGRQFPNYSSELNVNALELEDSALYLCASSLGHKTEAFFGQGTRLTVV.

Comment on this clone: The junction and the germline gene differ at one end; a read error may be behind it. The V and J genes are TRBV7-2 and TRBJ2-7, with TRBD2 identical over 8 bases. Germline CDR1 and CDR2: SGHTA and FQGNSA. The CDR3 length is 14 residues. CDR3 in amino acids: CASSLAGGRPEQYF. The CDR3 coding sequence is TGTGCCAGCAGCCTAGCGGGCGGGAGGCCCGAGCAGTACTTC.

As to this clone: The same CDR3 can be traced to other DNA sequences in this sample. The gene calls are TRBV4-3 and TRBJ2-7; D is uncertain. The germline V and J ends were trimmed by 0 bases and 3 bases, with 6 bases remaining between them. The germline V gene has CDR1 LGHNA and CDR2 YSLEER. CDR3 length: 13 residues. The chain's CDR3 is CASSQERYYEQYF. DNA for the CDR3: TGCGCCAGCAGCCAAGAACGGTACTACGAGCAGTACTTC.

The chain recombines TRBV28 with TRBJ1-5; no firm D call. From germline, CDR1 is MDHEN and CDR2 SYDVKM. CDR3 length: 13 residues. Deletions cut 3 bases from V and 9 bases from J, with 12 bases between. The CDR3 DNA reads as TGTGCCAGCAGTTTCGGCAGTCCATCGCCCCAGCATTTT. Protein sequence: CASSFGSPSPQHF.

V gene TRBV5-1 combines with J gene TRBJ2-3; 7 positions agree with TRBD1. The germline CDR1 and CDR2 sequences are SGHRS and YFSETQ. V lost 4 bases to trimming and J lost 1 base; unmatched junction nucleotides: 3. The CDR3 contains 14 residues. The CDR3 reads CASSLGQRTDTQYF. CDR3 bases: TGCGCCAGCAGCCTGGGACAGCGCACAGATACGCAGTATTTT.

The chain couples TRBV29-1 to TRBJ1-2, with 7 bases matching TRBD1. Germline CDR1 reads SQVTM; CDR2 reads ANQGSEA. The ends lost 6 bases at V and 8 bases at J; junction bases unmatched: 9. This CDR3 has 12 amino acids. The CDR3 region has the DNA TGCAGCGTCAACCAGGGGGTTCGCGGCTACACCTTC. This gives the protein CSVNQGVRGYTF.

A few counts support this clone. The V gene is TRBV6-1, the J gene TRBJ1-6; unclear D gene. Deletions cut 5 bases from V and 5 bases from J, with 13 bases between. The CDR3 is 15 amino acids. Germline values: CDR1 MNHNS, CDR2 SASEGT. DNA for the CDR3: TGTGCCAGCAGTACCATGGGCAGCCATAATTCACCCCTCCACTTT. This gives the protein CASSTMGSHNSPLHF.

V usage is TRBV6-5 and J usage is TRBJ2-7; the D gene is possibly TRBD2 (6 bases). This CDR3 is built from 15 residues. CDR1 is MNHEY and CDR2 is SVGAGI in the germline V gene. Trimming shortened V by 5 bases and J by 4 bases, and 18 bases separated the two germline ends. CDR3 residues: CASSPVVGGSYEQYF. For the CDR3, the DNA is TGTGCCAGCAGTCCTGTCGTTGGGGGGTCTTACGAGCAGTACTTC.

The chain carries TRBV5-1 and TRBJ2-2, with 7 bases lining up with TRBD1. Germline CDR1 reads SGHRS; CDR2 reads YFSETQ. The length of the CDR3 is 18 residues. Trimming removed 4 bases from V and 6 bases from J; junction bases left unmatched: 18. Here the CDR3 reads CASSLRTGAPSGAGELFF. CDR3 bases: TGCGCCAGCAGCCTACGGACAGGAGCCCCATCTGGAGCCGGGGAGCTGTTTTTT.

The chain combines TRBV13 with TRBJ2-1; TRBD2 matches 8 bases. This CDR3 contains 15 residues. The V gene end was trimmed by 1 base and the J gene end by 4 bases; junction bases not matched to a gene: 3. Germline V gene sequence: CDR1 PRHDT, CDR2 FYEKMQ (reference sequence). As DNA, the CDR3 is TGTGCCAGCAGCTTAGCGGGAGGGCGGTACAATGAGCAGTTCTTC. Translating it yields CASSLAGGRYNEQFF.

The CDR3 sequence: CASSFDRFMNTEAFF. The CDR3 coding sequence is TGTGCCAGCAGCTTTGACAGGTTCATGAACACTGAAGCTTTCTTT. The genes are TRBV5-6 and TRBJ1-1, with D maybe TRBD1 (6 bases). The length of the CDR3 is 15 residues. With 2 bases removed from V and 0 bases from J, the gap between germline ends came to 11 bases. CDR1 SGHDT and CDR2 YYEEEE come from the germline V gene.

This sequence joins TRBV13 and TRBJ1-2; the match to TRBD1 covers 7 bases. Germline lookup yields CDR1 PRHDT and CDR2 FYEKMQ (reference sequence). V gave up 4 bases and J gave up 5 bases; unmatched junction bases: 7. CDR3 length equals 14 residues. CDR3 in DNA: TGTGCCAGCAGCTACGACAGGGACACATATGGCTACACCTTC. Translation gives CASSYDRDTYGYTF.

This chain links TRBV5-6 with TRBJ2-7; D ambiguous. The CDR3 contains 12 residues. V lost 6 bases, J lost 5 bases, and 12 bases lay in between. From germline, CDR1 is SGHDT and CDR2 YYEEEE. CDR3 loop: CASNGLGHEQYF. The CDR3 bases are TGTGCCAGCAACGGCTTAGGACACGAGCAGTACTTC. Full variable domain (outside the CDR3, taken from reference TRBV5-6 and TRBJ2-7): DAGVTQSPTHLIKTRGQQVTLRCSPKSGHDTVSWYQQALGQGPQFIFQYYEEEERQRGNFPDRFSGHQFPNYSSELNVNALLLGDSALYLCASNGLGHEQYFGPGTRLTVT.

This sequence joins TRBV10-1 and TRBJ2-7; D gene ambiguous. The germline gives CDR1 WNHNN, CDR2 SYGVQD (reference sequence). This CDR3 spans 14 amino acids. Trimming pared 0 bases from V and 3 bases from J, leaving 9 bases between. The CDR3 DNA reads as TGCGCCAGCAGTGAGTCTGGCAGATACTACGAGCAGTACTTC. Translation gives CASSESGRYYEQYF.

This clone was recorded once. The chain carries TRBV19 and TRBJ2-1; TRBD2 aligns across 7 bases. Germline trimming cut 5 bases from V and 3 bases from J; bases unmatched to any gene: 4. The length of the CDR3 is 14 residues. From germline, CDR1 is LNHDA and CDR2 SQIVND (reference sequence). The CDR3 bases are TGTGCCAGTAGTCACGGACTAGACTACAATGAGCAGTTCTTC. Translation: CASSHGLDYNEQFF.

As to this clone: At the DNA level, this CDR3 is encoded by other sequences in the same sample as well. In nucleotides, the CDR3 is TGTGCCAGCAGCCCCGGGGGGGGGTATGGCTACACCTTC. Residues: CASSPGGGYGYTF. The rearrangement joins TRBV5-6 to TRBJ1-2, with TRBD1 as a possible D gene (5 bases). The CDR3 loop spans 13 amino acids. Germline V gives CDR1 SGHDT, CDR2 YYEEEE. The V end lost 4 bases, the J end lost 5 bases, and 12 bases lay between the germline ends.

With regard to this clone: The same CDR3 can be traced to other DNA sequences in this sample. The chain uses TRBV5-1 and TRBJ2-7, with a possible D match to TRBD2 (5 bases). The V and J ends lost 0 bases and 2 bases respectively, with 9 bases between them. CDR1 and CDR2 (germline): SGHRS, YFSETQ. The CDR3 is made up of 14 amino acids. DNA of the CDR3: TGCGCCAGCAGCTTGGCCGGGGAGACCTACGAGCAGTACTTC. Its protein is CASSLAGETYEQYF. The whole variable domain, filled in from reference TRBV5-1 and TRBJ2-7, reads KAGVTQTPRYLIKTRGQQVTLSCSPISGHRSVSWYQQTPGQGLQFLFEYFSETQRNKGNFPGRFSGRQFSNSRSEMNVSTLELGDSALYLCASSLAGETYEQYFGPGTRLTVT.

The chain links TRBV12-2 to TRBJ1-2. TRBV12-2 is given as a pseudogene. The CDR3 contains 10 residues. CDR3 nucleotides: TGTGCAAGTCGCAACTATGGCTACACCTTC. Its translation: CASRNYGYTF.

CDR3 in DNA: TGTGCCAGCAGTGATCCCAGAGGGTCGTCAAATCAGCCCCAGCATTTT. As protein: CASSDPRGSSNQPQHF. The genes are TRBV2 and TRBJ1-5; D is uncertain. The germline V gene encodes CDR1 SNHLY and CDR2 FYNNEI. There are 16 residues in the CDR3. V was clipped by 3 bases and J by 4 bases, with 16 bases between them.

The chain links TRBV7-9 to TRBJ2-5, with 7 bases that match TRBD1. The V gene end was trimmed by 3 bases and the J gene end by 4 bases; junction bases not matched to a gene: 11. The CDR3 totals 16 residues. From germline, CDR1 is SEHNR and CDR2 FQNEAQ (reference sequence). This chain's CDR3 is CASSFGTLTGRETQYF. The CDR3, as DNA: TGTGCCAGCAGCTTTGGCACCCTGACAGGGAGAGAGACCCAGTACTTC. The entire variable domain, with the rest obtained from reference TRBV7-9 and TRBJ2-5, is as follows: DTGVSQNPRHKITKRGQNVTFRCDPISEHNRLYWYRQTLGQGPEFLTYFQNEAQLEKSRLLSDRFSAERPKGSFSTLEIQRTEQGDSAMYLCASSFGTLTGRETQYFGPGTRLLVL.

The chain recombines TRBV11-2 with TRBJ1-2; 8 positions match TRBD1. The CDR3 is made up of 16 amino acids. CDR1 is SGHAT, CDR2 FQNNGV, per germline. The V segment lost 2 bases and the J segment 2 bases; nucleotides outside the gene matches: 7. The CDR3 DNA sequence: TGTGCCAGCAGCTTAACCCCGACAGGGGTAAACTATGGCTACACCTTC. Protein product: CASSLTPTGVNYGYTF.

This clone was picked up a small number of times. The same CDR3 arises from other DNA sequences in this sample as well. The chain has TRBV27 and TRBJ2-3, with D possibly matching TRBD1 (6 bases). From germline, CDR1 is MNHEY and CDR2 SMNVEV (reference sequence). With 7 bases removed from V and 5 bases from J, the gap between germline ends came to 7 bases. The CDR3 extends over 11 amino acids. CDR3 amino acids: CASTRGDTQYF. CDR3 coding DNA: TGTGCCAGCACCAGGGGAGATACGCAGTATTTT.

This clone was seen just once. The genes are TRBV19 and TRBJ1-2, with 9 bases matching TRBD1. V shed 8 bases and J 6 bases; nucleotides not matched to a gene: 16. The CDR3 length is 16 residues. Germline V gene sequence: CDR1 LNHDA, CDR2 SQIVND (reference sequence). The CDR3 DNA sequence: TGTGCCAGTGGTAATCCTCAGGGACAGGGTCCCAATGGCTACACCTTC. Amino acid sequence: CASGNPQGQGPNGYTF.

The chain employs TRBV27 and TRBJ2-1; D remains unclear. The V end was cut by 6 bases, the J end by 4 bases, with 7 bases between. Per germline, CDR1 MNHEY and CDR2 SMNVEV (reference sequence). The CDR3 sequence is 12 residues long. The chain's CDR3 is CASRYYYNEQFF. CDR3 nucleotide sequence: TGTGCCAGCAGGTACTATTACAATGAGCAGTTCTTC.

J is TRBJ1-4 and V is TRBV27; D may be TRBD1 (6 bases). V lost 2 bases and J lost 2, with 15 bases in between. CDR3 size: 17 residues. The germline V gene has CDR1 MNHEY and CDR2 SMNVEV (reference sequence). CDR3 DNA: TGTGCCAGCAGTTTAGCCTCAGTACAGGGCACTAATGAAAAACTGTTTTTT. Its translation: CASSLASVQGTNEKLFF.

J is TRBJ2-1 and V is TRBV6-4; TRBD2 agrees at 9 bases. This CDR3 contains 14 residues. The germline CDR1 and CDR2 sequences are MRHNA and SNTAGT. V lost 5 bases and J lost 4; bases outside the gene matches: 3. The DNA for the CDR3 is TGTGCCAGCAGTCGTCTAGCGGGGTACAATGAGCAGTTCTTC. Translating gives CASSRLAGYNEQFF.

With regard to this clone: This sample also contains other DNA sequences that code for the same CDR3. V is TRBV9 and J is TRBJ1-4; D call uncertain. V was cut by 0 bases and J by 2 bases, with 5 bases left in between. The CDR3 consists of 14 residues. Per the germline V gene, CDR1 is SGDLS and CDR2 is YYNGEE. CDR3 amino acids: CASSVGATNEKLFF. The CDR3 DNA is TGTGCCAGCAGCGTAGGGGCGACTAATGAAAAACTGTTTTTT.

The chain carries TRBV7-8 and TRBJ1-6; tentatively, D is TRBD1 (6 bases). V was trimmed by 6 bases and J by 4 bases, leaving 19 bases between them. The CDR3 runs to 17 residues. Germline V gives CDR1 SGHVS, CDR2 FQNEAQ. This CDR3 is CASRKQGRTGYNSPLHF. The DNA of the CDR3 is TGTGCCAGCAGGAAACAGGGCCGTACGGGGTATAATTCACCCCTCCACTTT.

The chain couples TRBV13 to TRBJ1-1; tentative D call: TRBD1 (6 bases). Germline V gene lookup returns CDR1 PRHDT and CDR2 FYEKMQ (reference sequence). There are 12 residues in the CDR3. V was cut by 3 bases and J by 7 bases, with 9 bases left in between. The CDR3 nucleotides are TGTGCCAGCAGCTTTGGGGGCAGTGAAGCTTTCTTT. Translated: CASSFGGSEAFF.